These T cell receptor beta chains were read from a single sample in a study of TIL therapy for anti-PD-1-resistant metastatic lung cancer. This table comes from immunoSEQ multiplex PCR, and its TCRdb copy is limited to in-frame clones, with some not included. The sample includes tens of thousands of clones, about two thirds of them seen just once. The sequencing used blood, collected at baseline. The receptors shown here come from a person between 30 and 80 years old with non-small cell lung cancer. Both conserved end residues are part of each CDR3. The D gene is left open where the match is weak. Expanded clones are given a class, and other clones once, few, many or no size at all.

CDR3 length	D gene	clone size	V gene	J gene	CDR3 DNA	CDR3 protein
14	-	-	TRBV21-1	TRBJ2-7	TGTGCCAGCAGCAAAGGAGGCAGCTCCTACGAGCAGTACTTC	CASSKGGSSYEQYF
15	-	few	TRBV6-1	TRBJ2-7	TGTGCCAGCAGTGTCCTCCGGGGGGCCCCCTACGAGCAGTACTTC	CASSVLRGAPYEQYF
14	-	-	TRBV5-1	TRBJ2-5	TGCGCCAGCAGATTAAATCGGGTAGAGGAGACCCAGTACTTC	CASRLNRVEETQYF
17	-	-	TRBV27	TRBJ2-1	TGTGCCAGCAGTTTCTTTTGGGGCCGGAGCTCCTACAATGAGCAGTTCTTC	CASSFFWGRSSYNEQFF
12	-	-	TRBV7-9	TRBJ2-1	TGTGCCAGCAGCTTAGCTAGCAATGAGCAGTTCTTC	CASSLASNEQFF
13	-	-	TRBV6-1	TRBJ2-3	TGTGCCAGCAGTCCCCCGGGCACAGATACGCAGTATTTT	CASSPPGTDTQYF
16	-	-	TRBV9	TRBJ1-3	TGTGCCAGCGGCTGGGGTCTGCGGGGGGCTGGAAACACCATATATTTT	CASGWGLRGAGNTIYF
16	TRBD1	-	TRBV28	TRBJ2-1	TGTGCCAGCAGTTTAACGGGGACAGCGAAATACAATGAGCAGTTCTTC	CASSLTGTAKYNEQFF
15	-	few	TRBV30	TRBJ1-2	TGTGCCTGGAGTGTGGGCTCTGGGGTTAGCTATGGCTACACCTTC	CAWSVGSGVSYGYTF
14	-	-	TRBV6-1	TRBJ1-6	TGTGCCGGCCAACCGGGCGAGGATAATTCACCCCTCCACTTT	CAGQPGEDNSPLHF
17	TRBD1	-	TRBV4-1	TRBJ2-1	TGCGCCAGCAGCCAAGATCCCGGACAGGTGGGTCATAGTGAGCAGTTCTTC	CASSQDPGQVGHSEQFF
15	TRBD1	once	TRBV6-1	TRBJ2-7	TGTGCCAGCAGTGAAGCTGCAACAGGGGGGTACGAGCAGTACTTC	CASSEAATGGYEQYF
15	-	-	TRBV7-9	TRBJ1-1	TGTGCCAGCAGCTTAAGGGAGACAGTGAACACTGAAGCTTTCTTT	CASSLRETVNTEAFF
13	-	-	TRBV6-1	TRBJ2-3	TGTGCCAGCAGTTGGTGGAAGACAGATACGCAGTATTTT	CASSWWKTDTQYF
17	TRBD1	-	TRBV5-1	TRBJ1-6	TGCGCCAGCAGCTTGGTTACCGGGACAGGGGACAATTCACCCCTCCACTTT	CASSLVTGTGDNSPLHF
13	-	-	TRBV28	TRBJ2-3	TGTGCCAGCAGTACTCCGAGCACAGATACGCAGTATTTT	CASSTPSTDTQYF
16	-	-	TRBV5-1	TRBJ2-7	TGCGCCAGCAGCCAACTTAGCGGAGGACTGCCCTACGAGCAGTACTTC	CASSQLSGGLPYEQYF
16	-	-	TRBV7-9	TRBJ2-3	TGTGCCAGCAGCTACCGGCGAAGAAAGGGCACAGATACGCAGTATTTT	CASSYRRRKGTDTQYF
14	-	-	TRBV15	TRBJ2-7	TGTGCCACCAGCAGAGATTTGGGAGGCTACGAGCAGTACTTC	CATSRDLGGYEQYF
14	-	-	TRBV30	TRBJ2-5	TGTGCCTGGAAGAAACAGGGAGTCGGGGAGACCCAGTACTTC	CAWKKQGVGETQYF